This T cell receptor beta chain was documented in a study of blood T cell repertoires in COVID-19. Seattle patients were enrolled while actively infected and followed longitudinally. TCRdb's copy holds only in-frame clones and misses some; the assay was immunoSEQ multiplex PCR. The sample has a few hundred thousand clones, about 89% seen once; the top ten hold around 3%. Trimming took off 6 bases at V and 2 bases at J, with 16 bases between the two ends. Germline-derived CDR1 and CDR2 are MNHEY and SMNVEV (reference sequence). This CDR3 spans 15 amino acids. Input material: peripheral blood. The chain recombines TRBV27 with TRBJ2-5; TRBD2 is a possible D gene (6 bases). The source is a woman aged 30 to 39 with COVID-19, enrolled during active disease. The CDR3 is CASSPQRVGQETQYF. In DNA form, the CDR3 reads TGTGCCAGCAGCCCCCAGCGGGTGGGACAAGAGACCCAGTACTTC.